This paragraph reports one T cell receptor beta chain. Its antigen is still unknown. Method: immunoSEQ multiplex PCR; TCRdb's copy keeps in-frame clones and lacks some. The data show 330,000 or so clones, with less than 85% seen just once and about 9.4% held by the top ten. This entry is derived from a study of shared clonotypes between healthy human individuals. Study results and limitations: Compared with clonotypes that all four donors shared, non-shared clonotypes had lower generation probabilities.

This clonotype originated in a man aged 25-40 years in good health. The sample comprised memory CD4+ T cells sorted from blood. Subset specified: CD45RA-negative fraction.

The CDR3 sequence: CAWSPGQAQKQYF. The CDR3, as DNA: TGTGCCTGGAGTCCGGGACAGGCGCAGAAGCAGTACTTC. The J gene is TRBJ2-7, the V gene TRBV30, with 8 bases aligning to TRBD1. The CDR3 totals 13 residues. Germline V lookup: CDR1 GTSNPN, CDR2 SVGIG (reference sequence). Trimming removed 2 bases from V and 8 bases from J; junction bases left unmatched: 8. Based on the CDR3 plus reference TRBV30 and TRBJ2-7, the full variable domain is SQTIHQWPATLVQPVGSPLSLECTVEGTSNPNLYWYRQAAGRGLQLLFYSVGIGQISSEVPQNLSASRPQDRQFILSSKKLLLSDSGFYLCAWSPGQAQKQYFGPGTRLTVT.